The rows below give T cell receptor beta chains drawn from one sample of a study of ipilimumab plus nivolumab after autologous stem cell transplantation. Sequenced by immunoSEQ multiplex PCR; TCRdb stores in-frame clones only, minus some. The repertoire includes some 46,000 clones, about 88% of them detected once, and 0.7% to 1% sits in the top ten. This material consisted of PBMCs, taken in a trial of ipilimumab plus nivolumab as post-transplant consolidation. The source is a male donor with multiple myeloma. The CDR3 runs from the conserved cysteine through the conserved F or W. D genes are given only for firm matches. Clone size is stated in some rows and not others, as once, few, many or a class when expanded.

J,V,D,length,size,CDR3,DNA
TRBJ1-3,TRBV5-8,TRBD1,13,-,CASNGQGIGTIYF,TGTGCCAGCAATGGACAGGGGATCGGCACCATATATTTT
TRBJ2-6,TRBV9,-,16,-,CASSVGSAPGANVLTF,TGTGCCAGCAGCGTAGGATCGGCTCCCGGGGCCAACGTCCTGACTTTC
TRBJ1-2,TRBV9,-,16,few,CASSFGGQDTYYGYTF,TGTGCCAGCAGCTTTGGGGGGCAGGACACCTACTATGGCTACACCTTC
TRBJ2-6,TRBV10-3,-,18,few,CAISVPHCIQSRANVLTF,TGTGCCATCAGTGTTCCTCACTGTATACAAAGTCGGGCCAACGTCCTGACTTTC
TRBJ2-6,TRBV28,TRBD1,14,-,CASSLSQGFDVLTF,TGTGCCAGCAGTCTCTCACAGGGGTTCGACGTCCTGACTTTC
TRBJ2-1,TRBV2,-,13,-,CASRRGSYNEQFF,TGTGCCAGCAGGCGGGGCTCCTACAATGAGCAGTTCTTC
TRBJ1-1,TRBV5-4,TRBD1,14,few,CASSYEQGSTEAFF,TGTGCCAGCAGCTACGAACAGGGGAGTACTGAAGCTTTCTTT
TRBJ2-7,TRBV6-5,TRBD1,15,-,CASTPEGAPKGEQYF,TGTGCCAGCACCCCCGAGGGGGCGCCTAAGGGCGAGCAGTACTTC
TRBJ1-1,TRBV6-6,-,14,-,CASRLSAPDTEAFF,TGTGCCAGCAGACTAAGTGCCCCGGACACTGAAGCTTTCTTT
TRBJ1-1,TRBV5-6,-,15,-,CASSFTPEPDTEAFF,TGTGCCAGCAGCTTTACCCCCGAGCCGGACACTGAAGCTTTCTTT
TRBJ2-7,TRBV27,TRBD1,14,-,CASSSRQGAYEQYF,TGTGCCAGCAGTTCGCGACAGGGGGCCTACGAGCAGTACTTC
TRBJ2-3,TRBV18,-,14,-,CASSPDGSADTQYF,TGTGCCAGCTCACCAGACGGTTCGGCAGATACGCAGTATTTT
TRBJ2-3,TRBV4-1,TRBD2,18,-,CASSQGGRGSGRTDTQYF,TGCGCCAGCAGCCAAGGTGGTCGCGGTAGCGGGAGGACAGATACGCAGTATTTT
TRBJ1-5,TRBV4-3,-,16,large,CASSQDRALPHQPQHF,TGCGCCAGCAGCCAAGATCGAGCCCTTCCCCATCAGCCCCAGCATTTT
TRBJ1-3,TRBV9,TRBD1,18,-,CASSVLPYTGGSGNTIYF,TGTGCCAGCAGCGTATTGCCTTATACAGGGGGCTCTGGAAACACCATATATTTT
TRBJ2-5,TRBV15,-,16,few,CATSRGQSRDEETQYF,TGTGCCACCAGCCGAGGACAGAGCCGGGACGAGGAGACCCAGTACTTC
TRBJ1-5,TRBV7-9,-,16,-,CASSSLSGPKNQPQHF,TGTGCCAGCAGCTCTCTTTCGGGACCCAAGAATCAGCCCCAGCATTTT
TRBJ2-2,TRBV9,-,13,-,CASSVDQSGELFF,TGTGCCAGCAGCGTAGACCAGTCAGGGGAGCTGTTTTTT
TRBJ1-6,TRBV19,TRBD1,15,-,CASTPEDRTNSPLHF,TGTGCCAGTACCCCAGAGGACAGGACCAATTCACCCCTCCACTTT
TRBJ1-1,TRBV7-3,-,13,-,CASSANSNTEAFF,TGTGCCAGCTCGGCCAACTCGAACACTGAAGCTTTCTTT
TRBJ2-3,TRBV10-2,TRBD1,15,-,CASSEAETGVDTQYF,TGCGCCAGCAGTGAGGCCGAGACAGGGGTAGATACGCAGTATTTT
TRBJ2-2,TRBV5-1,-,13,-,CASSLTGLGELFF,TGCGCCAGCAGCTTGACAGGGTTAGGGGAGCTGTTTTTT
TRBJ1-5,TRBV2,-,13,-,CASSSYDSGPQHF,TGTGCCAGCAGTTCATACGATAGTGGGCCCCAGCATTTT
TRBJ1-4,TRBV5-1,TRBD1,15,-,CASSDPTGVDEKLFF,TGCGCCAGCAGCGACCCGACAGGGGTGGATGAAAAACTGTTTTTT
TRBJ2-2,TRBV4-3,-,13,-,CASSQYLGLELFF,TGCGCCAGCAGCCAATATCTGGGATTGGAGCTGTTTTTT
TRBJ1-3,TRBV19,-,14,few,CASSRTVRSDTIYF,TGTGCCAGTAGCCGGACGGTTCGGTCAGACACCATATATTTT
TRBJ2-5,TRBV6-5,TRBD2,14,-,CASKTSGGEETQYF,TGTGCCAGCAAGACTAGCGGGGGTGAAGAGACCCAGTACTTC
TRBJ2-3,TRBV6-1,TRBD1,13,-,CAGRDRGADTQYF,TGTGCCGGGCGGGACAGGGGTGCAGATACGCAGTATTTT
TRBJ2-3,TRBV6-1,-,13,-,CASRTASTDTQYF,TGTGCCAGCAGGACAGCTAGCACAGATACGCAGTATTTT
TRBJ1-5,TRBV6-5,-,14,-,CASRSRVSNQPQHF,TGTGCCAGCAGGTCCAGGGTTAGCAATCAGCCCCAGCATTTT
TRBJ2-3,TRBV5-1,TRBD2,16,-,CASSPGGAMGTDTQYF,TGCGCCAGCAGCCCCGGGGGGGCGATGGGCACAGATACGCAGTATTTT
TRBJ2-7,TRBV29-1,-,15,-,CSVEDPGQRSYEQYF,TGCAGCGTTGAAGATCCCGGACAGAGGTCCTACGAGCAGTACTTC
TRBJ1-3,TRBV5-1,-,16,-,CASSLAVGNSGNTIYF,TGCGCCAGCAGCTTGGCCGTAGGGAACTCTGGAAACACCATATATTTT
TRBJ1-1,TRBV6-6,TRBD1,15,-,CASSPLSGGNTEAFF,TGTGCCAGCAGTCCACTATCAGGGGGGAACACTGAAGCTTTCTTT
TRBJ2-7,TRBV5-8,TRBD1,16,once,CASRVPWGQVTDEQYF,TGTGCCAGCAGGGTTCCTTGGGGACAGGTCACGGACGAGCAGTACTTC
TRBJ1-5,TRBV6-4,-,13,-,CASRGSGRKPQHF,TGTGCCAGCAGGGGGTCAGGACGGAAGCCCCAGCATTTT
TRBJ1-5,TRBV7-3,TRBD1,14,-,CASSLSGGGQPQHF,TGTGCCAGCAGCTTATCAGGGGGTGGTCAGCCCCAGCATTTT
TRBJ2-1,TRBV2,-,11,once,CASSYVSEQFF,TGTGCCAGCAGTTACGTGAGTGAGCAGTTCTTC
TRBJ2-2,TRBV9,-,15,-,CASSVGQLNTGELFF,TGTGCCAGCAGCGTAGGACAGCTTAACACCGGGGAGCTGTTTTTT
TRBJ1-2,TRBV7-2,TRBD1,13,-,CASSLGQGDGYTF,TGTGCCAGCAGCTTAGGCCAGGGGGACGGCTACACCTTC
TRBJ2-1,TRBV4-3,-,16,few,CASSQEATGTYNEQFF,TGCGCCAGCAGCCAAGAAGCGACAGGAACCTACAATGAGCAGTTCTTC
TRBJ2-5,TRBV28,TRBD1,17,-,CASSLADRGWYQETQYF,TGTGCCAGCAGTTTAGCGGACAGGGGTTGGTACCAAGAGACCCAGTACTTC
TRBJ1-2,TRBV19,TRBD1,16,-,CASTYMDRGMDYGYTF,TGTGCCAGTACGTATATGGACAGGGGTATGGACTATGGCTACACCTTC
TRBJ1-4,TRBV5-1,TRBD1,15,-,CASSTRTGANEKLFF,TGCGCCAGCAGCACCAGGACAGGGGCTAATGAAAAACTGTTTTTT
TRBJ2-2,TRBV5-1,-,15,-,CASSPATGATGELFF,TGCGCCAGCAGCCCTGCGACCGGGGCGACCGGGGAGCTGTTTTTT
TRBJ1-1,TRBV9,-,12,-,CASGSVNTEAFF,TGTGCCAGCGGGTCGGTGAACACTGAAGCTTTCTTT
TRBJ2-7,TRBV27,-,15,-,CASSPGEPSSYEQYF,TGTGCCAGCAGTCCAGGGGAACCCAGCTCCTACGAGCAGTACTTC
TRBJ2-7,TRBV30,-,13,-,CAWSVAPSWEQYF,TGTGCCTGGAGTGTAGCCCCTAGCTGGGAGCAGTACTTC
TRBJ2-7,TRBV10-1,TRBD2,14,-,CASSESTSRHEQYF,TGCGCCAGCAGTGAGTCGACTAGCCGCCACGAGCAGTACTTC
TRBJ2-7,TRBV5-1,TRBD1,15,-,CASSLEQGKGREQYF,TGCGCCAGCAGCTTGGAACAGGGGAAAGGGCGCGAGCAGTACTTC
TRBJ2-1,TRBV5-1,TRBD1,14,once,CASSFGTGYNEQFF,TGCGCCAGCAGCTTCGGGACAGGTTACAATGAGCAGTTCTTC
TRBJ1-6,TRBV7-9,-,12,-,CASNGPNSPLHF,TGTGCCAGCAACGGGCCGAATTCACCCCTCCACTTT
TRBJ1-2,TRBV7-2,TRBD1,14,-,CASSPGQGGYGYTF,TGTGCCAGCAGCCCAGGACAGGGGGGGTATGGCTACACCTTC
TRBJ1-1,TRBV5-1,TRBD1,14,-,CASSSQGVITEAFF,TGCGCCAGCAGCTCGCAGGGGGTGATCACTGAAGCTTTCTTT
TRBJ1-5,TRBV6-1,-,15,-,CASRSGRNLGQPQHF,TGTGCCAGCAGATCGGGACGGAATTTAGGGCAGCCCCAGCATTTT
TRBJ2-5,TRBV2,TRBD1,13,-,CASSKGAGETQYF,TGTGCCAGCAGTAAGGGGGCCGGGGAGACCCAGTACTTC
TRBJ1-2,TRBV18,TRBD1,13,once,CASSPDRAYGYTF,TGTGCCAGCTCCCCGGACAGGGCCTATGGCTACACCTTC